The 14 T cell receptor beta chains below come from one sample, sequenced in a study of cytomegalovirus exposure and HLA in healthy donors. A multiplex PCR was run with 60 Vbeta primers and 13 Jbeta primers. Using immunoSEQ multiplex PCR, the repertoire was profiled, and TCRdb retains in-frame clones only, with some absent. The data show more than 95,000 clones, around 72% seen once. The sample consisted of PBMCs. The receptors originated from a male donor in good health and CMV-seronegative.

In DNA form, the CDR3 reads TGCAGCGTTGAAGATAGTCCAGGGGCAGGCCAGCCCCAGCATTTT. Translation: CSVEDSPGAGQPQHF. V and J are TRBV29-1 and TRBJ1-5; TRBD1 is a possible D gene (6 bases). Trimming left V 0 bases short and J 7 bases short, with 16 bases between. The germline gives CDR1 SQVTM, CDR2 ANQGSEA. The CDR3 sequence is 15 residues long.

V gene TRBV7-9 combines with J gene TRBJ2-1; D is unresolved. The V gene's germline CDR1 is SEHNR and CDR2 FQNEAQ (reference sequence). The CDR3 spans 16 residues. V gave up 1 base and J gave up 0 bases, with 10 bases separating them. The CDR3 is CASSLVSGPSYNEQFF. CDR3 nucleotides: TGTGCCAGCAGCTTAGTGTCTGGCCCCTCCTACAATGAGCAGTTCTTC.

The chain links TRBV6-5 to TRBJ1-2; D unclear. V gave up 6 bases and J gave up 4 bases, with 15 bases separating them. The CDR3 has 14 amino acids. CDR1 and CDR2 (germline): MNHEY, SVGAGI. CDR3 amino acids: CASSPNGALYGYTF. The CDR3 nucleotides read TGTGCCAGCAGCCCAAATGGAGCTCTCTATGGCTACACCTTC.

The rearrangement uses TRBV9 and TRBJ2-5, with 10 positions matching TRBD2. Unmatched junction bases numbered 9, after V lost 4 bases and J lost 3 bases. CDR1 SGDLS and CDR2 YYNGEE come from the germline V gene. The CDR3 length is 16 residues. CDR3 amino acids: CASSQGPAGGEETQYF. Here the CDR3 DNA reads TGTGCCAGCAGCCAGGGGCCAGCGGGAGGGGAAGAGACCCAGTACTTC.

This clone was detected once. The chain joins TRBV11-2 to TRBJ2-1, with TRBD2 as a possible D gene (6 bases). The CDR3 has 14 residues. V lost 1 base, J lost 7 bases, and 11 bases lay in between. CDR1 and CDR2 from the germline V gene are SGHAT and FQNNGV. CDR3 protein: CASSLAGVLNEQFF. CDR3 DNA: TGTGCCAGCAGCTTAGCGGGAGTACTGAATGAGCAGTTCTTC.

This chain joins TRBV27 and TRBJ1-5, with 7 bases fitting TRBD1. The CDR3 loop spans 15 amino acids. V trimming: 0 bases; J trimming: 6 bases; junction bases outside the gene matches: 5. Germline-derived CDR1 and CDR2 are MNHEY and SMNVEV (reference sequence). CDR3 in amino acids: CASSLSRQGGQPQHF. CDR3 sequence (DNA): TGTGCCAGCAGTTTATCGAGGCAGGGGGGTCAGCCCCAGCATTTT.

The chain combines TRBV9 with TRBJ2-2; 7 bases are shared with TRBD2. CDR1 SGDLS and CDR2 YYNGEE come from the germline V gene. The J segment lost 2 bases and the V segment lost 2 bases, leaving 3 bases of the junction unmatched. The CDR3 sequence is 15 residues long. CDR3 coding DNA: TGTGCCAGCAGCGTGGGACTATCAAACACCGGGGAGCTGTTTTTT. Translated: CASSVGLSNTGELFF.

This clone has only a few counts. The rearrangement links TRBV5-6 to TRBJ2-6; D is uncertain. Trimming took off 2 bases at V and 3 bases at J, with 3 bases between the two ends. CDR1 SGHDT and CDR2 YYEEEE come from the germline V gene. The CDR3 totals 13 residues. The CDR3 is CASSFGGANVLTF. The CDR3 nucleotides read TGTGCCAGCAGCTTCGGTGGGGCCAACGTCCTGACTTTC.

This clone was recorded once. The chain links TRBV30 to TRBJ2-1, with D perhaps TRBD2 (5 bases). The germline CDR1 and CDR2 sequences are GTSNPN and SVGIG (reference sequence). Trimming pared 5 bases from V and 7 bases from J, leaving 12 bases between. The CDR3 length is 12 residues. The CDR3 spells CAWEGTRNEQFF. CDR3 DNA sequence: TGTGCCTGGGAGGGTACTCGAAATGAGCAGTTCTTC.

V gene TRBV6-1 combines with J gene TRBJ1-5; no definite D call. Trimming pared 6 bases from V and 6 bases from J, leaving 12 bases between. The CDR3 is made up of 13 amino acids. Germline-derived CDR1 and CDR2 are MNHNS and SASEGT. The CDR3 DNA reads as TGTGCCAGCAGGGGAAGGGAGGGTCAGCCCCAGCATTTT. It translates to CASRGREGQPQHF.

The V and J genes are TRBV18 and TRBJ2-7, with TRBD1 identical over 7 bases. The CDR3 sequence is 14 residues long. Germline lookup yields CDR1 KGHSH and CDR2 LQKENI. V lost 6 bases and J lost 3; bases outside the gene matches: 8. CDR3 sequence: CASSPGQTDYEQYF. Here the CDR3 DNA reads TGTGCCAGCTCTCCGGGACAGACAGACTACGAGCAGTACTTC.

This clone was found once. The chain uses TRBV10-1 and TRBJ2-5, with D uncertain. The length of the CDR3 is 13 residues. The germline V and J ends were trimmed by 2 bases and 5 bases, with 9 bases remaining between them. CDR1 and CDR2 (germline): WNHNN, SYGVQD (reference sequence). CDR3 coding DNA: TGCGCCAGCAGTGAGACGACTTTGGAGACCCAGTACTTC. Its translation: CASSETTLETQYF.

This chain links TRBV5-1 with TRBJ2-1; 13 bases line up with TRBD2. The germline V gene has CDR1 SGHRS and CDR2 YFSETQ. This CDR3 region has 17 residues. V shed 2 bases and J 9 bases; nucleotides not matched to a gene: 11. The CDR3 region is CASSLPGLAGTISEQFF. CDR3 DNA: TGCGCCAGCAGCTTACCGGGACTAGCGGGAACGATCTCTGAGCAGTTCTTC.

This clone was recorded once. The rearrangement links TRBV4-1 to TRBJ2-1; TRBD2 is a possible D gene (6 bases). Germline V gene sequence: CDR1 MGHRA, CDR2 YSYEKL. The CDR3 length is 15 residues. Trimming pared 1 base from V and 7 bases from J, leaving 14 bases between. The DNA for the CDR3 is TGCGCCAGCAGCCAAGTCGACGGGAGAATAAATGAGCAGTTCTTC. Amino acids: CASSQVDGRINEQFF.